The 6 T cell receptor beta chains presented below share a single source sample, sequenced in a study of graft-versus-host responses after intestinal transplantation listed by TCRdb under 2021. Per the publication, the time point label means: cells obtained before transplantation from donor or recipient. These receptors' targets are unknown. Library construction relied on the immunoSEQ multiplex PCR assay. The clones in this table, taken by TCRdb from immuneACCESS, are in-frame only. Not every clone is retained; where verified, under half of the shortfall comes from an unresolved V gene, and the cause of the rest is unknown. The sample includes 130,000 or so clones, with around 90% observed a single time. 0.19% of the sample is held by the ten biggest clonotypes. The input for sequencing was unstimulated CD4+ T cells sorted from spleen or lymph node cells, taken before intestinal transplant. All receptors come from a human donor who received an intestinal transplant.

The chain employs TRBV28 and TRBJ2-3; possible D gene TRBD1, 6 bases. CDR1 MDHEN and CDR2 SYDVKM come from the germline V gene. Trimming stripped 8 bases from V and 3 bases from J, with 6 bases between. The CDR3 is 11 residues long. This CDR3 reads CASQGTDTQYF. The CDR3 nucleotides are TGTGCCAGCCAGGGGACAGATACGCAGTATTTT.

The chain uses TRBV5-1 and TRBJ2-5, with TRBD2 matching over 11 bases. TRBJ2-7 explains the end of the DNA better; the J call may be wrong. The germline V gene has CDR1 SGHRS and CDR2 YFSETQ. The CDR3 spans 16 residues. The CDR3 DNA is TGCGCCAGCAGCTTGAGTCTAGCGGGAGGCCTGGACGAGCAGTACTTC. It encodes CASSLSLAGGLDEQYF.

The rearrangement uses TRBV28 and TRBJ1-5; D ambiguous. The CDR3 runs 17 residues. The germline V gene encodes CDR1 MDHEN and CDR2 SYDVKM. Trimming left V 2 bases short and J 1 base short, with 15 bases between. The CDR3 sequence: CASSLIGVRRSNQPQHF. The DNA for the CDR3 is TGTGCCAGCAGTTTAATCGGGGTAAGAAGAAGCAATCAGCCCCAGCATTTT.

This chain connects TRBV7-6 to TRBJ2-7; D might be TRBD1 or TRBD2, each matching 6 bases. The ends were cut back, 1 base at V and 1 base at J, with 11 bases in the middle. The CDR3 consists of 15 residues. CDR1 and CDR2 (germline): SGHVS, FNYEAQ. CDR3 in amino acids: CASSLEGGPSYEQYF. DNA for the CDR3: TGTGCCAGCAGCTTAGAGGGGGGACCATCCTACGAGCAGTACTTC.

The chain is built from TRBV27 and TRBJ1-2; possibly TRBD1 for D (5 bases). The CDR3 runs to 12 residues. Germline-derived CDR1 and CDR2 are MNHEY and SMNVEV (reference sequence). The V and J ends lost 2 bases and 8 bases respectively, with 9 bases between them. The CDR3 loop is CASSLGGGGYTF. In nucleotides, the CDR3 is TGTGCCAGCAGTTTAGGGGGAGGCGGCTACACCTTC.

CDR3 loop: CAWRRGAVYEQYF. The CDR3 coding sequence is TGTGCCTGGAGGCGGGGGGCCGTATACGAGCAGTACTTC. The chain has TRBV30 and TRBJ2-7; TRBD2 matches at 8 bases. The ends lost 3 bases at V and 4 bases at J; junction bases unmatched: 5. Germline V gene lookup returns CDR1 GTSNPN and CDR2 SVGIG (reference sequence). The CDR3 spans 13 residues.